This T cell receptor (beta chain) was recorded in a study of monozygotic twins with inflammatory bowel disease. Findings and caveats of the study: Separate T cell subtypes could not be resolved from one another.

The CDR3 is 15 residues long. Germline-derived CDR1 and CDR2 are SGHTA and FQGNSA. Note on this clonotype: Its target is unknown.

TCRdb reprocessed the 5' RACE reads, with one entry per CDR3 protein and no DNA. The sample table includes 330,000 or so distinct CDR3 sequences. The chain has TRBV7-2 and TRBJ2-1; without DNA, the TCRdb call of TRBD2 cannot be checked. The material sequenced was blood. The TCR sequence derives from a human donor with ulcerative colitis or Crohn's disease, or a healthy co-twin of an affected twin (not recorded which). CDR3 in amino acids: CASSLVSRGDNEQFF.